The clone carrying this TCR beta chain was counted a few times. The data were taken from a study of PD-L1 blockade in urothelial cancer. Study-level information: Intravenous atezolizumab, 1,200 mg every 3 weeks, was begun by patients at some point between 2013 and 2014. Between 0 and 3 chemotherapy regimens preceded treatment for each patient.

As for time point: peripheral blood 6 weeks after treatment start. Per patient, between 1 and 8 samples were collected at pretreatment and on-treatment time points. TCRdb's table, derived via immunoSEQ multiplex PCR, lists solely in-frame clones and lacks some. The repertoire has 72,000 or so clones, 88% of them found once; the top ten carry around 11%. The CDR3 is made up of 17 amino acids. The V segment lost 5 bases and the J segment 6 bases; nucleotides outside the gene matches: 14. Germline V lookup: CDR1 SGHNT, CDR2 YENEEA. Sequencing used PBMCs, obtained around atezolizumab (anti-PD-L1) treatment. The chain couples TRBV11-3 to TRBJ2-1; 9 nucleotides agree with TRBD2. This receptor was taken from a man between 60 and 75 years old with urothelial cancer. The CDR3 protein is CASSPWVAGDRANEQFF. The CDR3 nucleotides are TGTGCCAGCAGCCCTTGGGTAGCGGGAGACCGTGCCAATGAGCAGTTCTTC.